The clone carrying this TCR beta chain showed up just a few times. The data belong to a study of human T cells and chemical hapten exposure. Overall study: Throughout the approximately 24-week study, diphenylcyclopropenone was applied weekly to the patients' scalps. Patch testing was performed with 0.01% DPC on the upper back, with reading at 6 days.

Specified time point: patch test 1, 2 weeks after DPC sensitization. As for treatment: therapeutic diphenylcyclopropenone sensitization with weekly scalp DPC. Total RNA came from unfractionated whole blood. Original methodology: Per sample, the median was 95,638 TCRs, with values from roughly 23,000 to 640,000. TCRdb re-derived calls from the RACE reads in MiXCR, one entry per CDR3 protein. These V and J calls are TCRdb output, not the study's own analysis. This sample has tens of thousands of distinct CDR3 sequences, with 5% to 7% found just once. V lost 6 bases, J lost 4 bases, and 4 bases stayed unmatched. The CDR3 extends over 14 amino acids. Germline V gene lookup returns CDR1 MNHNY and CDR2 SVGAGI (reference sequence).

The sequence was collected from a woman under 40 with alopecia areata. Some clones in this sample may be carry-over from other donors' samples. This specimen consisted of whole blood, obtained in connection with sensitization to the hapten diphenylcyclopropenone (DPC). The chain carries TRBV6-6 and TRBJ2-3; 10 bases align to TRBD2. In DNA form, the CDR3 reads TGTGCCAGCAGGGATACTAGCGGGGCAGATACGCAGTATTTT. Its translation: CASRDTSGADTQYF.